These T cell receptor beta chains were read from a single sample in a study of cytomegalovirus exposure and HLA in healthy donors. Clones were sequenced by immunoSEQ multiplex PCR, and TCRdb holds only the in-frame ones, with some missing. The sample holds 95,000 to 130,000 clones; roughly 79% are singletons and the top ten take around 4.2%. The source material was PBMCs. These receptors were obtained from a woman between 25 and 40 years old in good health and CMV-seronegative. Each CDR3 is given with its conserved first and last residue. A D gene is named only where the DNA matches it firmly. Clone size is given for some rows only: seen once, a few or many times, or a class if the clone is expanded.

j_call: TRBJ2-1; d_call: TRBD1; cdr3_length: 15; v_call: TRBV6-1; clone_size: -; cdr3_aa: CASKGTGGAANEQFF; cdr3_nt: TGTGCCAGCAAGGGGACAGGGGGCGCCGCCAATGAGCAGTTCTTC
j_call: TRBJ2-3; d_call: -; cdr3_length: 14; v_call: TRBV5-1; clone_size: -; cdr3_aa: CASSLNYLTDTQYF; cdr3_nt: TGCGCCAGCAGCTTGAACTACTTGACAGATACGCAGTATTTT
j_call: TRBJ1-3; d_call: -; cdr3_length: 16; v_call: TRBV27; clone_size: -; cdr3_aa: CASSDTGILSGNTIYF; cdr3_nt: TGTGCCAGCAGCGATACAGGGATTCTCTCTGGAAACACCATATATTTT
j_call: TRBJ2-2; d_call: TRBD1; cdr3_length: 15; v_call: TRBV28; clone_size: -; cdr3_aa: CASRPWTGLTGELFF; cdr3_nt: TGTGCCAGCAGGCCCTGGACAGGGCTAACCGGGGAGCTGTTTTTT
j_call: TRBJ2-1; d_call: TRBD2; cdr3_length: 16; v_call: TRBV6-1; clone_size: -; cdr3_aa: CASSEAIAGEGNEQFF; cdr3_nt: TGTGCCAGCAGTGAAGCGATAGCGGGAGAAGGCAATGAGCAGTTCTTC
j_call: TRBJ2-1; d_call: TRBD2; cdr3_length: 13; v_call: TRBV27; clone_size: few; cdr3_aa: CASSYPGGFEQFF; cdr3_nt: TGTGCCAGCAGTTACCCGGGGGGTTTTGAGCAGTTCTTC
j_call: TRBJ2-7; d_call: -; cdr3_length: 15; v_call: TRBV7-9; clone_size: once; cdr3_aa: CASSLAGGSSYEQYF; cdr3_nt: TGTGCCAGCAGCTTAGCGGGAGGATCATCCTACGAGCAGTACTTC
j_call: TRBJ2-7; d_call: -; cdr3_length: 13; v_call: TRBV27; clone_size: -; cdr3_aa: CASSLRTEYEQYF; cdr3_nt: TGTGCCAGCAGTTTAAGGACAGAATACGAGCAGTACTTC
j_call: TRBJ1-5; d_call: TRBD1; cdr3_length: 14; v_call: TRBV28; clone_size: few; cdr3_aa: CASSLWTGSGPQHF; cdr3_nt: TGTGCCAGCAGTTTATGGACAGGGTCCGGGCCCCAGCATTTT
j_call: TRBJ2-3; d_call: TRBD2; cdr3_length: 18; v_call: TRBV5-4; clone_size: -; cdr3_aa: CASSLGLAGGTSTDTQYF; cdr3_nt: TGTGCCAGCAGCTTGGGACTAGCGGGAGGCACTAGCACAGATACGCAGTATTTT
j_call: TRBJ1-2; d_call: TRBD1; cdr3_length: 14; v_call: TRBV19; clone_size: -; cdr3_aa: CASRPTGDNYGYTF; cdr3_nt: TGTGCCAGTAGGCCGACAGGGGATAATTATGGCTACACCTTC
j_call: TRBJ2-7; d_call: -; cdr3_length: 15; v_call: TRBV6-6; clone_size: -; cdr3_aa: CASTRGDGLPYEQYF; cdr3_nt: TGTGCCAGCACCAGAGGAGACGGACTTCCCTACGAGCAGTACTTC
j_call: TRBJ1-1; d_call: TRBD1; cdr3_length: 17; v_call: TRBV28; clone_size: -; cdr3_aa: CASSAGTVIALNTEAFF; cdr3_nt: TGTGCCAGCAGCGCCGGGACAGTAATAGCTTTGAACACTGAAGCTTTCTTT
j_call: TRBJ1-4; d_call: TRBD1; cdr3_length: 16; v_call: TRBV28; clone_size: -; cdr3_aa: CASSLGQGARSEKLFF; cdr3_nt: TGTGCCAGCAGTTTGGGCCAGGGGGCGCGGAGTGAAAAACTGTTTTTT
j_call: TRBJ2-1; d_call: -; cdr3_length: 13; v_call: TRBV16; clone_size: few; cdr3_aa: CASSQSRLNEQFF; cdr3_nt: TGTGCCAGCAGCCAATCGAGACTCAATGAGCAGTTCTTC